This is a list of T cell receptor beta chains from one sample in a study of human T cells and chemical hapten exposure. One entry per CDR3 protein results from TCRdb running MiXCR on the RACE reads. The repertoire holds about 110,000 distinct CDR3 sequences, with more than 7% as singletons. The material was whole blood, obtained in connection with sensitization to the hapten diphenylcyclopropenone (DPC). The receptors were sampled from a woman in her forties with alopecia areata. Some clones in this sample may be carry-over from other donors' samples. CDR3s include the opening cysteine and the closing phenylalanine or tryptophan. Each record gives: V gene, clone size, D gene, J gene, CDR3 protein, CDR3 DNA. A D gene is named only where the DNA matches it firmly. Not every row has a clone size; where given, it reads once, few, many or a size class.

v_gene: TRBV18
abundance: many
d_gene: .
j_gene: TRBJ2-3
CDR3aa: CASSPGADTQYF
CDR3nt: TGTGCCAGCTCACCCGGGGCAGATACGCAGTATTTT

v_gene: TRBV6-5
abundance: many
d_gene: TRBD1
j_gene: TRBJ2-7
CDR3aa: CASRGSGTGGSYEQYF
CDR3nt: TGTGCCAGCAGGGGATCGGGGACAGGGGGATCCTACGAGCAGTACTTC

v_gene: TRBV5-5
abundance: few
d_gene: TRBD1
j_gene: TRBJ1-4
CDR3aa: CASSIQTGTANEKLFF
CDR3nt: TGTGCCAGCAGCATACAGACAGGGACAGCTAATGAAAAACTGTTTTTT

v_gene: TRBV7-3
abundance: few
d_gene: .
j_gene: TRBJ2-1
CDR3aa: CASSPPQSEEQFF
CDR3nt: TGTGCCAGCAGCCCCCCGCAGTCCGAAGAGCAGTTCTTC

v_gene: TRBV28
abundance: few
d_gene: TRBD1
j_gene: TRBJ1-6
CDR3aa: CASSILGQGQVGSPLHF
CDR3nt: TGTGCCAGCAGTATTCTCGGACAGGGACAGGTTGGTTCACCCCTCCACTTT

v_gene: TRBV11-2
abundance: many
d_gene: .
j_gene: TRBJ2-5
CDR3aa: CASSMSYQETQYF
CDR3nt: TGTGCCAGCAGCATGAGCTACCAAGAGACCCAGTACTTC

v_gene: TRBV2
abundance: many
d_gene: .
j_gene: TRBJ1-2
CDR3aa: CASRGSLPGYTF
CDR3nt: TGTGCCAGCAGGGGGAGTTTGCCCGGCTACACCTTC

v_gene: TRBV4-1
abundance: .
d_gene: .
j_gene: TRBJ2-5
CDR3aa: CASSQARQETQYF
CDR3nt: TGCGCCAGCAGCCAAGCCAGACAAGAGACCCAGTACTTC

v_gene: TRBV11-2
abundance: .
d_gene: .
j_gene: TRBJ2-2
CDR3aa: CASSLVLGDTGELFF
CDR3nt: TGTGCCAGCAGCTTAGTACTCGGAGACACCGGGGAGCTGTTTTTT

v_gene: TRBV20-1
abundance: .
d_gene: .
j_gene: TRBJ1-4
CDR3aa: CSARDHGRENEKLFF
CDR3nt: TGCAGTGCTAGAGATCACGGCAGGGAGAATGAAAAACTGTTTTTT

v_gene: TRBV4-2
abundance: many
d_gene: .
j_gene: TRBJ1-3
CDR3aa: CASSQEVDRGSGNTIYF
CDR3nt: TGTGCCAGCAGCCAAGAAGTGGACCGGGGATCTGGAAACACCATATATTTT

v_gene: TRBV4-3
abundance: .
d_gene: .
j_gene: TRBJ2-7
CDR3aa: CASSQAPTASYEQYF
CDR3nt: TGCGCCAGCAGCCAAGCCCCGACAGCATCCTACGAGCAGTACTTC

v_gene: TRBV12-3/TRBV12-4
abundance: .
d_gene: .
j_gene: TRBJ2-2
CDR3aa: CASRLELTGELFF
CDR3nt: TGTGCCAGCAGGCTAGAGCTCACCGGGGAGCTGTTTTTT

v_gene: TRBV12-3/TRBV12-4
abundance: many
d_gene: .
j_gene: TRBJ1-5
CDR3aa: CASSFSVYSNQPQHF
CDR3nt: TGTGCCAGCAGTTTTTCAGTTTATAGCAATCAGCCCCAGCATTTT

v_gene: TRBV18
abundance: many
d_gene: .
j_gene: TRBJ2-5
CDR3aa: CASSPPPGVHQETQYF
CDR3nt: TGTGCCAGCTCACCACCCCCGGGGGTGCACCAAGAGACCCAGTACTTC

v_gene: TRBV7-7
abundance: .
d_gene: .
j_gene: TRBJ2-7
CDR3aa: CASRKGERLYEQYF
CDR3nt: TGTGCTAGCAGGAAGGGGGAGAGACTTTACGAGCAGTACTTC

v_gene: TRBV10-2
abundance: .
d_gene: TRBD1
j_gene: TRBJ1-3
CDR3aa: CASSESRGTGGNTIYF
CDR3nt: TGCGCCAGCAGTGAGTCGAGGGGGACAGGGGGAAACACCATATATTTT

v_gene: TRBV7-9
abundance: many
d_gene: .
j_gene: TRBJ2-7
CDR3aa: CASSSGLIYEQYF
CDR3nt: TGTGCCAGCAGCTCGGGCCTTATCTACGAGCAGTACTTC

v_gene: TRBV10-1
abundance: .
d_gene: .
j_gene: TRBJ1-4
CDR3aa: CASSESRDPGEKLFF
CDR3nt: TGCGCCAGCAGTGAGTCGAGGGACCCGGGAGAAAAACTGTTTTTT

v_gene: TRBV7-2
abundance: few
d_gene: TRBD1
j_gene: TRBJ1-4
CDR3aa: CASSFTGAGNGNEKLFF
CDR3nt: TGTGCCAGCAGCTTTACAGGGGCGGGGAATGGGAATGAAAAACTGTTTTTT

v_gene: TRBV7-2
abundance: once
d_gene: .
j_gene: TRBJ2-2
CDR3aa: CASSPIGGTGELFF
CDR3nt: TGTGCCAGCAGCCCGATCGGGGGCACCGGGGAGCTGTTTTTT

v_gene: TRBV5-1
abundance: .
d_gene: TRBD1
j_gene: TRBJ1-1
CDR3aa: CASSLGTGSRAFF
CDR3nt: TGCGCCAGCAGCTTGGGGACAGGGTCTCGGGCTTTCTTT

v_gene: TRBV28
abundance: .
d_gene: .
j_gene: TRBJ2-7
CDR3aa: CASSLNRIYEQYF
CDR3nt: TGTGCCAGCAGCCTTAACCGAATCTACGAGCAGTACTTC

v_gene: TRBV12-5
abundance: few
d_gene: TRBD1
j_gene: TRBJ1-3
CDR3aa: CASDAPGQGAYGNTIYF
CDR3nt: TGTGCTAGTGATGCCCCGGGACAGGGGGCATATGGAAACACCATATATTTT

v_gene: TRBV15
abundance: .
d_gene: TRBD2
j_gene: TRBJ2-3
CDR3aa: CATSIQRGGYGTQYF
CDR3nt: TGTGCCACCAGCATCCAGCGGGGGGGTTACGGGACGCAGTATTTT